The rows below give T cell receptor beta chains drawn from one sample of a study of CD8 T cells in ankylosing spondylitis. TCRdb reprocessed the 5' RACE reads via MiXCR and lists one record per CDR3 protein. The sample carries 350,000 to 400,000 distinct CDR3 sequences, around 20% recorded once. Sample: blood, either unsorted or a sorted T cell fraction (not recorded which). The receptors here all came from a male donor with ankylosing spondylitis or in good health (not recorded which). The CDR3 runs from the conserved cysteine through the conserved F or W. Each record gives: CDR3 protein, CDR3 DNA, J gene, V gene, D gene, clone size. D genes are given only for firm matches. Size is stated for part of the rows, as once, few or many counts, or as a class when the clone is expanded.

CASSFGLGPYEQYF,TGTGCCAGCAGTTTCGGACTAGGCCCCTACGAGCAGTACTTC,TRBJ2-7,TRBV12-3/TRBV12-4,TRBD2,many
CASSPELGVDTQYF,TGTGCCAGCAGCCCCGAACTCGGGGTAGATACGCAGTATTTT,TRBJ2-3,TRBV7-2,.,few
CSAMGANTGELFF,TGCAGTGCTATGGGCGCCAACACCGGGGAGCTGTTTTTT,TRBJ2-2,TRBV20-1,.,few
CASSQLLAKNIQYF,TGTGCCAGCTCCCAGCTACTAGCCAAAAACATTCAGTACTTC,TRBJ2-4,TRBV12-3/TRBV12-4,.,many
CSARITEPSADTQYF,TGCAGTGCGAGAATCACCGAGCCGTCGGCAGATACGCAGTATTTT,TRBJ2-3,TRBV20-1,.,few
CASSLFDEQYF,TGTGCCAGCAGCTTGTTCGACGAGCAGTACTTC,TRBJ2-7,TRBV5-6,.,.
CASSGPQGGLDSPLHF,TGTGCCAGCAGTGGACCCCAGGGGGGCTTGGATTCACCCCTCCACTTT,TRBJ1-6,TRBV2,TRBD1,.
CASSQVGQGNEQYF,TGCGCCAGCAGCCAAGTGGGGCAGGGGAACGAGCAGTACTTC,TRBJ2-7,TRBV4-1,.,.
CASSPEGGTIVYEQFF,TGTGCCAGCAGCCCCGAGGGTGGTACCATTGTCTATGAGCAGTTCTTC,TRBJ2-1,TRBV27,.,few
CASSEGRGQGPQF,TGTGCCAGCAGCGAAGGGCGGGGGCAGGGACCGCAATTC,TRBJ2-7,TRBV25-1,.,.
CSARDVEDEAGSYNEQFF,TGCAGTGCTAGAGACGTGGAGGACGAGGCGGGGTCCTACAATGAGCAGTTCTTC,TRBJ2-1,TRBV20-1,.,few
CASSGIEELDSNTGELFF,TGTGCCAGCAGTGGAATAGAGGAGCTAGACTCGAACACCGGGGAGCTGTTTTTT,TRBJ2-2,TRBV2,.,.
CSVVAGLPNNEQFF,TGCAGCGTTGTGGCCGGTCTCCCGAACAATGAGCAGTTCTTC,TRBJ2-1,TRBV29-1,.,few
CASSFTSSYNEQFF,TGTGCCAGCAGTTTCACGAGCTCCTACAATGAGCAGTTCTTC,TRBJ2-1,TRBV12-3/TRBV12-4,.,many
CASTGLAGGENTGELFF,TGTGCCAGCACCGGACTAGCGGGGGGGGAGAACACCGGGGAGCTGTTTTTT,TRBJ2-2,TRBV27,TRBD2,.
CASSEGSGRNSPLHF,TGTGCCAGCAGTGAAGGTTCAGGGAGGAATTCACCCCTCCACTTT,TRBJ1-6,TRBV6-1,.,.
CSVLRGTARNNQETQYF,TGCAGCGTTTTACGGGGGACCGCACGAAATAACCAAGAGACCCAGTACTTC,TRBJ2-5,TRBV29-1,.,.
CASSLSGTSPSTEQFF,TGTGCCAGCAGCCTTTCCGGGACTAGCCCATCCACTGAGCAGTTCTTC,TRBJ2-1,TRBV7-2,TRBD2,.
CSVPGTPPYEQYF,TGCAGCGTACCCGGGACACCACCCTACGAGCAGTACTTC,TRBJ2-7,TRBV29-1,.,.
CASSQPDRIHQETQYF,TGTGCCAGCAGCCAACCGGACAGGATACACCAAGAGACCCAGTACTTC,TRBJ2-5,TRBV12-3/TRBV12-4,TRBD1,few
CSAMPDRGYYNEQFF,TGCAGTGCTATGCCGGACAGGGGATACTACAATGAGCAGTTCTTC,TRBJ2-1,TRBV20-1,TRBD1,few
CASSFYGLAGGRTGELFF,TGTGCCAGCAGCTTCTACGGACTAGCGGGGGGCCGAACCGGGGAGCTGTTTTTT,TRBJ2-2,TRBV11-1,TRBD2,.
CASSETGGTDTQYF,TGCGCCAGCAGTGAGACAGGGGGAACAGATACGCAGTATTTT,TRBJ2-3,TRBV10-2,TRBD1,few
CSVETLHSGNTIYF,TGCAGCGTTGAAACGCTACACTCTGGAAACACCATATATTTT,TRBJ1-3,TRBV29-1,.,.